This TCR beta chain originates from a study of vaccination and CD4 T cells after COVID-19. Study overall: Each convalescent patient was PCR positive for SARS-CoV-2 on nasal swab; roughly nine cases were mild and one severe.

Sample time point: late sampling 161 to 241 days after vaccination in three convalescent patients. Stated treatment: approximately nine-day PBMC culture with coronavirus spike peptide pools or control peptides (ViraFEST assay). Peptide pools at about 9.7 ug/ml, together with approximately 10 IU/ml IL-2, were added to cultures of 1.5 million to 2.5 million PBMCs per well. Trimming cost V 5 bases and J 5 bases, with 11 bases left between them. CDR3 size: 13 residues. Germline V gene sequence: CDR1 KGHDR, CDR2 SFDVKD. Researchers used the Oncomine TCR Beta short-read assay to sequence DNA from cultured CD4+ T cells. One entry per CDR3 protein, called by TCRdb with MiXCR from the PCR reads. There are about 25,000 distinct CDR3 sequences in the sample; approximately 28% occur only once, and around 7.5% lies in the top ten. For this clonotype: Its antigen is not identified.

This chain joins TRBV24-1 and TRBJ1-2, with D perhaps matching TRBD1 (6 bases). The sample consisted of CD4+ T cells from blood, cultured in vitro, taken about 7 months after SARS-CoV-2 vaccination. This clonotype originated in a human donor who had recovered from COVID-19. The CDR3 region is CATSVTDRYGYTF. The CDR3 bases are TGTGCCACCAGTGTTACGGACAGATATGGCTACACCTTC.